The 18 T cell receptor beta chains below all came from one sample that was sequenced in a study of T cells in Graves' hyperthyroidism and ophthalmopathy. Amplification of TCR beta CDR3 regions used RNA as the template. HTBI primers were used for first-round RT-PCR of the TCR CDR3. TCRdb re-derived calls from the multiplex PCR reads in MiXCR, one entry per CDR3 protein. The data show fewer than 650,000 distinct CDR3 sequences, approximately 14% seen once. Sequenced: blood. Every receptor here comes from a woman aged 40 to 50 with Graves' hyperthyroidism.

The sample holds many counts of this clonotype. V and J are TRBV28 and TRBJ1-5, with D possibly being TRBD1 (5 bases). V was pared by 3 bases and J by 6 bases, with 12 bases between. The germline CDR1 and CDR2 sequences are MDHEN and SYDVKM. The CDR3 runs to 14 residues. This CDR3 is CASSLTTGGQPQHF. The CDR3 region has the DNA TGTGCCAGCAGTTTGACCACGGGGGGTCAGCCCCAGCATTTT.

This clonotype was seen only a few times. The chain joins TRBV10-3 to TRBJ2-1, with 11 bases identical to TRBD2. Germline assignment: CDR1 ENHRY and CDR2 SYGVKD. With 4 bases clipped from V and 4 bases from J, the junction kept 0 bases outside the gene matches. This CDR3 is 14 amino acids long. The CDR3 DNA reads TGTGCCATCAGTGGACTAGCGGGATACAATGAGCAGTTCTTC. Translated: CAISGLAGYNEQFF.

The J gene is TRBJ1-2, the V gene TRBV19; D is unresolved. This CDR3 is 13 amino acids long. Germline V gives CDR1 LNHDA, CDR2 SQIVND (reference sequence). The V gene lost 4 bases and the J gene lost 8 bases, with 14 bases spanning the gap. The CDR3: CASSKVVAMGYTF. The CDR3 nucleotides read TGTGCCAGTAGTAAGGTCGTTGCGATGGGCTACACCTTC.

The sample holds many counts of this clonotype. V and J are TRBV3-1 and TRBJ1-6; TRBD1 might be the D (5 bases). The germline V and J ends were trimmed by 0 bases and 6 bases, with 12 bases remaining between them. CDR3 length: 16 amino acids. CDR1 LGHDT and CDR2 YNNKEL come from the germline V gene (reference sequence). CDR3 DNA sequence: TGTGCCAGCAGCCAAGATCTAGCAGGGATTAATTCACCCCTCCACTTT. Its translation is CASSQDLAGINSPLHF.

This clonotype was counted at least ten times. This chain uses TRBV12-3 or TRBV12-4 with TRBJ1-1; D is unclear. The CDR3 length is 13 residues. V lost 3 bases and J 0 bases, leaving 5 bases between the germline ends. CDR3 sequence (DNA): TGTGCCAGCAGTTTTACTCTGAACACTGAAGCTTTCTTT. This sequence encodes CASSFTLNTEAFF.

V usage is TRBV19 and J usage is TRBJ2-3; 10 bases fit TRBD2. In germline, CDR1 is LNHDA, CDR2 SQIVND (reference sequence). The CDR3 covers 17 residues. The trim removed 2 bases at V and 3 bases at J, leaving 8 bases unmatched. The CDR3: CASSISGLAGVTDTQYF. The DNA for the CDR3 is TGTGCCAGTAGTATAAGCGGGCTAGCGGGAGTAACAGATACGCAGTATTTT.

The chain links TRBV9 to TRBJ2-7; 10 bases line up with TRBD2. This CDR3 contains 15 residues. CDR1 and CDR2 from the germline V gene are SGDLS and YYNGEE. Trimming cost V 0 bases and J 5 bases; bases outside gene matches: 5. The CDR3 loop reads CASSVEASGSDEQYF. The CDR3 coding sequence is TGTGCCAGCAGCGTAGAAGCTAGCGGGAGCGACGAGCAGTACTTC.

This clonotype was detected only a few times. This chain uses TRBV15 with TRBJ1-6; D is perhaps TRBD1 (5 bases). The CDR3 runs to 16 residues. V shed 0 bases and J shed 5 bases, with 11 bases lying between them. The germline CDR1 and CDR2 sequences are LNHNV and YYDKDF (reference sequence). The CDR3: CATSRDQGRNNSPLHF. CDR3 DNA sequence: TGTGCCACCAGCAGAGATCAGGGACGGAATAATTCACCCCTCCACTTT.

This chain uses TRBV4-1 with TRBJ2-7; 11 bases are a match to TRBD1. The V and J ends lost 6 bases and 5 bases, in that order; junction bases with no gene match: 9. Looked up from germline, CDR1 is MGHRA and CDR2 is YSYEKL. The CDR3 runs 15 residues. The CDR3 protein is CASRLLGTGGDEQYF. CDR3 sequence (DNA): TGCGCCAGCAGACTCTTGGGGACAGGGGGGGACGAGCAGTACTTC.

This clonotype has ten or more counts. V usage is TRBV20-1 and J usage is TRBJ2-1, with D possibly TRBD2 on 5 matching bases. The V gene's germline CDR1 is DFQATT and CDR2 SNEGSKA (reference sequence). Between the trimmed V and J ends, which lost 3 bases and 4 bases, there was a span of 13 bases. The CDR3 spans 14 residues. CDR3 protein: CSARPLADYNEQFF. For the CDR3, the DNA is TGCAGTGCTAGGCCTCTAGCAGATTACAATGAGCAGTTCTTC.

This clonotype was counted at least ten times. DNA of the CDR3: TGTGCCAGCAGCCCGGACATTAGTCCTTACGAGCAGTACTTC. Translating gives CASSPDISPYEQYF. The V and J genes are TRBV12-3 or TRBV12-4 and TRBJ2-7, with D possibly being TRBD1 (5 bases). V shed 6 bases and J shed 4 bases, with 16 bases lying between them. This CDR3 spans 14 amino acids.

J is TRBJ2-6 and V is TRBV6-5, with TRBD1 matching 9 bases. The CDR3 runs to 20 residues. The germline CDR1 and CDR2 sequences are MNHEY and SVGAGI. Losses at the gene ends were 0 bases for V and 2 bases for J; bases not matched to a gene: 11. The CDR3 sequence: CASSYSSWGNRGPGANVLTF. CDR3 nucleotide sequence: TGTGCCAGCAGTTACTCGAGCTGGGGAAACAGGGGGCCTGGGGCCAACGTCCTGACTTTC.

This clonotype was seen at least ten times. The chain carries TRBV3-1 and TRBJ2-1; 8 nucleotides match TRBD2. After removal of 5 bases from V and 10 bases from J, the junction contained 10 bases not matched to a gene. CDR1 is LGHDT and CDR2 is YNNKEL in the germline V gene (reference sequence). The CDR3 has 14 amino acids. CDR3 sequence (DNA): TGTGCCAGCAGCTTCGGGCTTCGGGGGGGGGAGCAGTTCTTC. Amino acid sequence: CASSFGLRGGEQFF.

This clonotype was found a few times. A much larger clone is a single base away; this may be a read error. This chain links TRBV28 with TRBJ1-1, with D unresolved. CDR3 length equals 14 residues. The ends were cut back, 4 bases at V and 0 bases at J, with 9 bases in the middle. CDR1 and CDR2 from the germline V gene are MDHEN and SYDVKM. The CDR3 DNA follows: TGTGCCAGCAGTTCAACGAGGATGAACACTGAAGCTTTCTTT. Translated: CASSSTRMNTEAFF.

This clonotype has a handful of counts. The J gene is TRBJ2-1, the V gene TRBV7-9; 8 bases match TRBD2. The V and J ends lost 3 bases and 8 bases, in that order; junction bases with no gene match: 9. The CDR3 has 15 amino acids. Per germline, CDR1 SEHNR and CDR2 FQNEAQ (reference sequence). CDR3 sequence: CASSFTSGVIDEQFF. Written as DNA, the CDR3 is TGTGCCAGCAGCTTCACTAGCGGAGTTATCGATGAGCAGTTCTTC.

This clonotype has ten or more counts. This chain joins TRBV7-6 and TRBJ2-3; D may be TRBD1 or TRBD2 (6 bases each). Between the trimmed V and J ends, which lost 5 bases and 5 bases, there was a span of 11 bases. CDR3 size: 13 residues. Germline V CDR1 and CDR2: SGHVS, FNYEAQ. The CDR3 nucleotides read TGTGCCAGCAGCAAGAGGGGGGAAGATACGCAGTATTTT. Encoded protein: CASSKRGEDTQYF.

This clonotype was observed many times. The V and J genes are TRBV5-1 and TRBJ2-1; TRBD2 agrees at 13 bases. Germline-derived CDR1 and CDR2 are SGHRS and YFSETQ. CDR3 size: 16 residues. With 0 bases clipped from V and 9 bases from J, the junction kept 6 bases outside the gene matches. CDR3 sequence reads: CASSLVGLAGSREQFF. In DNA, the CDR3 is TGCGCCAGCAGCTTGGTGGGACTAGCGGGATCGCGTGAGCAGTTCTTC.

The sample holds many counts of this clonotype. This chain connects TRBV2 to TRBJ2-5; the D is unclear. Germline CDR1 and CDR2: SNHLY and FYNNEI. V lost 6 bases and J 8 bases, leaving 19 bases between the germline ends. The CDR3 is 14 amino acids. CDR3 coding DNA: TGTGCCAGCAGGCTCAACCCCGAAAGAGACACCCAGTACTTC. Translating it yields CASRLNPERDTQYF.